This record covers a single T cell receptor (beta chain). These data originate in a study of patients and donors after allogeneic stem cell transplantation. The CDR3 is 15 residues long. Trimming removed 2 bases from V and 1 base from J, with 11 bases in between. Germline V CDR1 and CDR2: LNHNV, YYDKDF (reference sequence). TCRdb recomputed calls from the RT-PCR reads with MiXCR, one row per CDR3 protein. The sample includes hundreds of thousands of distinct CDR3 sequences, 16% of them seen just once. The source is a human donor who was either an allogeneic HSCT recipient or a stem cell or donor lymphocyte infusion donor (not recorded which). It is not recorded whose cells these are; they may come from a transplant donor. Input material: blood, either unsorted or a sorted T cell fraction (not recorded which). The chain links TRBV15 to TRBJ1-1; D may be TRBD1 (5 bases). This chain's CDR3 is CATSRQGLRNTEAFF. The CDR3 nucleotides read TGTGCCACCAGCAGACAGGGATTGAGGAACACTGAAGCTTTCTTT.